This T cell receptor beta chain was sequenced for a study of T cells in Graves' hyperthyroidism and ophthalmopathy. Study-level background: Peripheral blood was acquired at first diagnosis, ahead of any therapy whatsoever. Study-wide results and caveats: Ophthalmopathy, which appeared later, was predicted by the model a median 6.5 months before onset.

Investigators excluded patients with uncontrolled infection, other autoimmune disease, pregnancy or lactation. The CDR3 sequence is 14 residues long. Germline loops: CDR1 SNHLY, CDR2 FYNNEI. The V and J ends lost 4 bases and 0 bases respectively, with 10 bases between them. The source material, RNA transcripts, was used to amplify TCR beta CDR3 regions. The study used the HTBI primer set for a first-round RT-PCR of the TCR CDR3. TCRdb called the multiplex PCR reads again in MiXCR, with one record for every CDR3 protein. Of fewer than 110,000 distinct CDR3 sequences in the sample, about half were seen once. This clonotype has at least ten counts. Its specificity is unknown.

This sequence was found in a man between 40 and 49 years old with Graves' hyperthyroidism. The genes are TRBV2 and TRBJ2-7; D not resolved. The sequencing input was blood. As DNA, the CDR3 is TGTGCCAGCAGTGGTCGCCGGAGCTCCTACGAGCAGTACTTC. This translates into CASSGRRSSYEQYF.